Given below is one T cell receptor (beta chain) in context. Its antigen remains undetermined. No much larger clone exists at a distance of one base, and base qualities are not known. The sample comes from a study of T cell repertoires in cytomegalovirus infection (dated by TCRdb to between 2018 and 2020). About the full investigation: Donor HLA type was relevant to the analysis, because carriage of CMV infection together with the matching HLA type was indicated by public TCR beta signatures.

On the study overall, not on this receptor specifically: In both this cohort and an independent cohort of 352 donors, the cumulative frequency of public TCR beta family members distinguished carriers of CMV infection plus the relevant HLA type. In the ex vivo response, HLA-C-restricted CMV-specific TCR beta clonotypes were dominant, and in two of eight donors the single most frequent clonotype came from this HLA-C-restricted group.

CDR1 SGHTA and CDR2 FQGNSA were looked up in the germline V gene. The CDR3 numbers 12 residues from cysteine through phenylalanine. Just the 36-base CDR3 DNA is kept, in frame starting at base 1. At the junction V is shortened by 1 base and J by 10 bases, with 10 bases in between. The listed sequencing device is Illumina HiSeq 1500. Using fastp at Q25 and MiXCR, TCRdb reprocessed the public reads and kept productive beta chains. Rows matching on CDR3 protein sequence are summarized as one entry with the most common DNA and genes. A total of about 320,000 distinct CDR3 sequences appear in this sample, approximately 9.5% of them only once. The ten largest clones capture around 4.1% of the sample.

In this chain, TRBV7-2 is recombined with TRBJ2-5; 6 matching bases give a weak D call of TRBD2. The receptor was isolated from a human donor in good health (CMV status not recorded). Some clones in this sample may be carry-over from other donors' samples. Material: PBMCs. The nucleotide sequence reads TGTGCCAGCAGCTTAGTCGGGAGAGGCCAGTACTTC. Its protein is CASSLVGRGQYF.